This is a list of T cell receptor beta chains from one sample in a study of OX40 agonist ivuxolimab in advanced cancers. The protocol was immunoSEQ multiplex PCR, while the TCRdb copy is restricted to in-frame clones and leaves out a portion. Here the sample spans tens of thousands of clones, about nine tenths being singletons. The sample consisted of CD4+ or CD8+ T cells sorted from blood, taken in a trial of the OX40 agonist ivuxolimab. These receptor sequences come from an adult with an advanced solid tumor such as melanoma, head and neck, liver or kidney cancer. CDR3s include the opening cysteine and the closing phenylalanine or tryptophan. The order of the fields is J gene, V gene, clone size, D gene, CDR3 protein, CDR3 DNA. D genes are given only for firm matches. A clone size is listed for some rows: how often the clone was seen (once, few, many), or a class if it is expanded.

TRBJ2-5 | TRBV7-2 | - | - | CASSFGRGQETQYF | TGTGCCAGCAGTTTCGGCAGGGGACAAGAGACCCAGTACTTC
TRBJ2-3 | TRBV11-1 | - | - | CASSPEGDTQYF | TGTGCCAGCAGCCCAGAGGGTGATACGCAGTATTTT
TRBJ1-1 | TRBV7-9 | - | - | CASSFSTVNTEAFF | TGTGCCAGCAGCTTTAGTACGGTGAACACTGAAGCTTTCTTT
TRBJ2-7 | TRBV4-1 | - | - | CASSQVTSSYEQYF | TGCGCCAGCAGCCAAGTGACTTCCTCCTACGAGCAGTACTTC
TRBJ1-3 | TRBV30 | - | - | CAWVPTSSGNTIYF | TGTGCCTGGGTCCCTACGAGCTCTGGAAACACCATATATTTT
TRBJ2-7 | TRBV5-5 | once | - | CASSLAPHFYEQYF | TGTGCCAGCAGCTTGGCGCCCCACTTCTACGAGCAGTACTTC
TRBJ1-2 | TRBV28 | - | - | CASSSPGAGGYTF | TGTGCCAGCAGTTCACCAGGGGCCGGAGGCTACACCTTC
TRBJ1-3 | TRBV7-2 | once | - | CASTGGYRNTIYF | TGTGCCAGCACCGGGGGCTACCGGAACACCATATATTTT
TRBJ1-5 | TRBV6-5 | - | - | CASSYSRGGDQPQHF | TGTGCCAGCAGTTACTCGAGGGGCGGCGATCAGCCCCAGCATTTT
TRBJ2-3 | TRBV6-5 | - | - | CASSRQGASTDTQYF | TGTGCCAGCAGTAGACAAGGAGCGAGCACAGATACGCAGTATTTT
TRBJ2-3 | TRBV23-1 | - | TRBD1 | CASSHPGQGGTDTQYF | TGCGCCAGCAGTCATCCCGGACAGGGTGGCACAGATACGCAGTATTTT
TRBJ2-1 | TRBV9 | - | - | CASSVERGNEQFF | TGTGCCAGCAGCGTAGAACGGGGGAATGAGCAGTTCTTC
TRBJ1-2 | TRBV7-2 | - | TRBD1 | CASSPGWDRIYGYTF | TGTGCCAGCAGCCCCGGTTGGGACAGGATCTATGGCTACACCTTC
TRBJ2-1 | TRBV7-9 | - | - | CASSLAGGLDEQFF | TGTGCCAGCAGCTTAGCGGGGGGCTTGGATGAGCAGTTCTTC
TRBJ1-5 | TRBV5-4 | - | - | CASSQQDRGVHQPQHF | TGTGCCAGCAGCCAACAGGACCGAGGGGTCCACCAGCCCCAGCATTTT
TRBJ2-1 | TRBV4-1 | - | TRBD2 | CASSQGSGTYNEQFF | TGCGCCAGCAGCCAGGGAAGCGGGACTTACAATGAGCAGTTCTTC
TRBJ2-7 | TRBV21-1 | - | - | CASSSQRPGLASYEQYF | TGTGCCAGCAGCTCACAGAGACCGGGACTAGCGAGCTACGAGCAGTACTTC
TRBJ2-4 | TRBV6-5 | - | - | CASSSESAKNIQYF | TGTGCCAGCAGTTCGGAGTCTGCCAAAAACATTCAGTACTTC
TRBJ1-4 | TRBV5-4 | - | TRBD1 | CARGQGGTTNEKLFF | TGTGCCAGGGGACAGGGGGGAACAACTAATGAAAAACTGTTTTTT
TRBJ1-2 | TRBV9 | - | - | CASSIGTVTGYTF | TGTGCCAGCAGCATTGGGACTGTGACTGGCTACACCTTC
TRBJ1-1 | TRBV18 | - | - | CASSTIGDTEAFF | TGTGCCAGCTCGACGATTGGGGACACTGAAGCTTTCTTT
TRBJ1-1 | TRBV6-6 | - | TRBD1 | CASKDYRGNTEAFF | TGTGCCAGCAAAGACTACAGGGGTAACACTGAAGCTTTCTTT
TRBJ2-3 | TRBV10-2 | once | - | CASSDDGVETDTQYF | TGCGCCAGCAGTGACGACGGAGTAGAGACAGATACGCAGTATTTT
TRBJ1-2 | TRBV5-1 | - | - | CASSPEGRNYGYTF | TGCGCCAGCAGCCCCGAGGGCCGCAACTATGGCTACACCTTC
TRBJ1-1 | TRBV11-2 | - | - | CASSLQVEDTEAFF | TGTGCCAGCAGCCTCCAGGTGGAGGACACTGAAGCTTTCTTT
TRBJ2-2 | TRBV5-4 | once | TRBD2 | CASSSPRWGGVAGELFF | TGTGCCAGCAGCTCCCCGCGGTGGGGGGGAGTGGCCGGGGAGCTGTTTTTT
TRBJ1-5 | TRBV6-5 | - | TRBD1 | CASSWDRNQPQHF | TGTGCCAGCAGTTGGGACAGAAATCAGCCCCAGCATTTT
TRBJ1-6 | TRBV6-1 | - | TRBD1 | CASTEDRVALHF | TGTGCCAGCACCGAGGACAGGGTCGCCCTCCACTTT
TRBJ1-5 | TRBV6-1 | - | TRBD1 | CASSARDRDSNQPQHF | TGTGCCAGCAGTGCCCGGGACAGGGATAGCAATCAGCCCCAGCATTTT
TRBJ2-2 | TRBV10-3 | - | TRBD2 | CATRREDGTGELFF | TGTGCCACAAGACGGGAGGACGGCACCGGGGAGCTGTTTTTT
TRBJ2-5 | TRBV29-1 | - | TRBD2 | CSVEVGAGGGQTQYF | TGCAGCGTTGAAGTAGGAGCGGGAGGGGGACAGACCCAGTACTTC
TRBJ2-5 | TRBV9 | few | - | CASSVAGTQLETQYF | TGTGCCAGCAGCGTAGCTGGGACGCAGCTAGAGACCCAGTACTTC
TRBJ2-7 | TRBV5-1 | - | TRBD2 | CASSSGLAGADEQYF | TGCGCCAGCAGCTCGGGACTAGCGGGAGCGGACGAGCAGTACTTC
TRBJ1-5 | TRBV5-1 | few | - | CASRGDTDQPQHF | TGCGCCAGCAGGGGGGACACCGATCAGCCCCAGCATTTT
TRBJ2-1 | TRBV18 | - | - | CASSRTQSYNEQFF | TGTGCCAGCTCAAGGACACAGTCCTACAATGAGCAGTTCTTC
TRBJ2-7 | TRBV2 | - | - | CASSESMEWETYEQYF | TGTGCCAGCAGTGAGAGTATGGAATGGGAAACCTACGAGCAGTACTTC
TRBJ1-1 | TRBV5-6 | - | - | CASSLVRDPGRVAFF | TGTGCCAGCAGCTTGGTGAGGGACCCCGGACGTGTAGCTTTCTTT
TRBJ2-7 | TRBV7-2 | - | - | CASSFQDSYEQYF | TGTGCCAGCAGCTTTCAGGACTCCTACGAGCAGTACTTC
TRBJ2-1 | TRBV25-1 | - | TRBD2 | CASSDPTSGNYNEQFF | TGTGCCAGCAGTGATCCGACTAGCGGGAACTACAATGAGCAGTTCTTC
TRBJ2-5 | TRBV5-1 | - | TRBD2 | CASSLISGGAKETQYF | TGCGCCAGCAGCTTGATTAGCGGGGGGGCCAAGGAGACCCAGTACTTC
TRBJ1-5 | TRBV10-3 | once | - | CAISESRGGNQPQHF | TGTGCCATCAGTGAGTCAAGGGGTGGCAATCAGCCCCAGCATTTT
TRBJ1-1 | TRBV9 | once | - | CASSVGLRMNTEAFF | TGTGCCAGCAGCGTAGGATTAAGGATGAACACTGAAGCTTTCTTT
TRBJ1-6 | TRBV2 | once | - | CASSGENNSPLHF | TGTGCCAGCAGTGGGGAGAATAATTCACCCCTCCACTTT
TRBJ1-1 | TRBV6-5 | few | - | CASSYSGRNTEAFF | TGTGCCAGCAGTTACTCTGGCAGGAACACTGAAGCTTTCTTT
TRBJ2-3 | TRBV7-8 | - | TRBD1 | CASSSYYGQATDTQYF | TGTGCCAGCAGCTCCTACTACGGACAGGCCACAGATACGCAGTATTTT
TRBJ1-5 | TRBV18 | - | TRBD1 | CASSPGQGGSGNQPQHF | TGTGCCAGCTCACCGGGACAGGGTGGGAGCGGCAATCAGCCCCAGCATTTT
TRBJ2-7 | TRBV28 | - | - | CASSLYRDSEQYF | TGTGCCAGCAGTTTGTACAGGGATAGCGAGCAGTACTTC
TRBJ2-1 | TRBV30 | - | - | CAWTGGRWNEQFF | TGTGCCTGGACAGGGGGGAGGTGGAATGAGCAGTTCTTC
TRBJ2-1 | TRBV2 | - | TRBD2 | CASIGSGFFDEQFF | TGTGCCAGCATAGGTAGCGGGTTCTTCGATGAGCAGTTCTTC
TRBJ2-7 | TRBV29-1 | - | TRBD1 | CSVETAGTDSYEQYF | TGCAGCGTTGAGACCGCCGGGACAGACTCCTACGAGCAGTACTTC
TRBJ2-3 | TRBV12-5 | - | - | CASGLVFLRLDRSTDTQYF | TGTGCTAGTGGTTTGGTATTTCTACGACTAGACCGTAGCACAGATACGCAGTATTTT
TRBJ2-5 | TRBV5-4 | - | TRBD1 | CASSLPGQTQETQYF | TGTGCCAGCAGCTTGCCGGGACAGACCCAAGAGACCCAGTACTTC